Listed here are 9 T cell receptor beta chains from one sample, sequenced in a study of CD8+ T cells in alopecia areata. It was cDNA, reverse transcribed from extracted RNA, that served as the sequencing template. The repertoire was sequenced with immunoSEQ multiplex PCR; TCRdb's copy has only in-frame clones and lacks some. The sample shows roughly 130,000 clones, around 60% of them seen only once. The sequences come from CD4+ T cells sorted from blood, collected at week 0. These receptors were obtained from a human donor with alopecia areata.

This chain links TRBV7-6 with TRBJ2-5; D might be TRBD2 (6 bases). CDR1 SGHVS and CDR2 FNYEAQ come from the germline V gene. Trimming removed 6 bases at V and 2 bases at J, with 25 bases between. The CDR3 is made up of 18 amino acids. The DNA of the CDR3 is TGTGCCAGCAGTGTCCGAAAGCGGGCGTCTAGCCCACAAGAGACCCAGTACTTC. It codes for CASSVRKRASSPQETQYF.

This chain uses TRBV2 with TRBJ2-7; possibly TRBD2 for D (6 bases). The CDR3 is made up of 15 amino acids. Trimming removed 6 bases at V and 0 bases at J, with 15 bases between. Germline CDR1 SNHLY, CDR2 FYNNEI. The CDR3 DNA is TGTGCCAGCAGACAATCTAGCGAAGTCTCCTACGAGCAGTACTTC. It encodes CASRQSSEVSYEQYF.

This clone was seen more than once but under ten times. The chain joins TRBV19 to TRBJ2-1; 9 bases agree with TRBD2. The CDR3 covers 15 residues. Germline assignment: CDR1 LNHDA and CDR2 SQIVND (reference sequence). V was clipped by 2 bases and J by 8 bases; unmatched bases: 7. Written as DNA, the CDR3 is TGTGCCAGTAGTATACCCAGCGGGGGGCGCGATGAGCAGTTCTTC. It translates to CASSIPSGGRDEQFF.

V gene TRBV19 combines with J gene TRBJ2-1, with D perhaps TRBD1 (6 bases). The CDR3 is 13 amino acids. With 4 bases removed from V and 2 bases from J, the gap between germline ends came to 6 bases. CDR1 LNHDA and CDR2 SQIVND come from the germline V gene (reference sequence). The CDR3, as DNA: TGTGCCAGTAGTAGGGGGCCCTACAATGAGCAGTTCTTC. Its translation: CASSRGPYNEQFF.

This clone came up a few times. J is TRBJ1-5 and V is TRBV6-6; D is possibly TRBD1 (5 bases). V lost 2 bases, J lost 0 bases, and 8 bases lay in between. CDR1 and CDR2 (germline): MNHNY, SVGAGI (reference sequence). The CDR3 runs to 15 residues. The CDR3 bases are TGTGCCAGCAGTTACCGGGGGGATAGCAATCAGCCCCAGCATTTT. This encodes CASSYRGDSNQPQHF.

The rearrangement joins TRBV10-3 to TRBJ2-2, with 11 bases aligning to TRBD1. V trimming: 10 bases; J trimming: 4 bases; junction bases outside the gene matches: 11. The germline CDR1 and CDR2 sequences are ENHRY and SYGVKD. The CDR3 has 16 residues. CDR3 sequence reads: CATQTGQGASTGELFF. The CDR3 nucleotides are TGTGCCACTCAGACCGGACAGGGGGCTTCCACCGGGGAGCTGTTTTTT.

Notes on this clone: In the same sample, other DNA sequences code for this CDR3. The CDR3 loop is CASSAQETQYF. CDR3 coding DNA: TGCGCCAGCAGCGCACAAGAGACCCAGTACTTC. The chain joins TRBV5-1 to TRBJ2-5; D unclear. V lost 4 bases, J lost 2 bases, and 3 bases lay in between. From germline, CDR1 is SGHRS and CDR2 YFSETQ. The CDR3 spans 11 residues.

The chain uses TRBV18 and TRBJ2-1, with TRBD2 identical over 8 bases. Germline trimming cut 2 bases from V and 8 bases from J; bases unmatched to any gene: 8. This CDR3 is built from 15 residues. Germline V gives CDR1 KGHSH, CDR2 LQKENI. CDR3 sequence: CASSPGLAGRDEQFF. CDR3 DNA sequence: TGTGCCAGCTCACCAGGGCTAGCGGGCCGAGATGAGCAGTTCTTC. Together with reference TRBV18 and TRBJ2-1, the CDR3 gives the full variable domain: NAGVMQNPRHLVRRRGQEARLRCSPMKGHSHVYWYRQLPEEGLKFMVYLQKENIIDESGMPKERFSAEFPKEGPSILRIQQVVRGDSAAYFCASSPGLAGRDEQFFGPGTRLTVL.

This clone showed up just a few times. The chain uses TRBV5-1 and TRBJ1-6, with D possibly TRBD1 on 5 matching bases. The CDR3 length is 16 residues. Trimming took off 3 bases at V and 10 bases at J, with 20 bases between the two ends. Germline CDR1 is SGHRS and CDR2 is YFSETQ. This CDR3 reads CASSSAGGGARSPLHF. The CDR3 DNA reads TGCGCCAGCAGCTCCGCAGGAGGAGGGGCGAGGTCACCCCTCCACTTT.